One and the same sample provided the 25 T cell receptor beta chains below, sequenced in a study of radiotherapy plus CTLA-4 blockade in lung cancer. Profiling relied on immunoSEQ multiplex PCR, and the TCRdb table lists in-frame clones only, not all of them. Of about 88,000 clones detected, around 72% appear once; the ten largest clones hold over 11%. The source was peripheral blood, collected from a patient treated with radiotherapy plus ipilimumab. The receptors derive from a human donor with non-small cell lung cancer that progressed on radiotherapy plus ipilimumab.

The chain carries TRBV4-2 and TRBJ2-3; 10 positions match TRBD1. The CDR3 sequence is 16 residues long. V trimming: 0 bases; J trimming: 4 bases; junction bases outside the gene matches: 4. Germline CDR1 reads LGHNA; CDR2 reads YNFKEQ. The CDR3 region is CASSQEGTGVADTQYF. The CDR3 DNA is TGTGCCAGCAGCCAAGAAGGGACAGGGGTTGCAGATACGCAGTATTTT.

The rearrangement joins TRBV5-6 to TRBJ1-2; TRBD1 might be the D (6 bases). There are 15 residues in the CDR3. In germline, CDR1 is SGHDT, CDR2 YYEEEE. Deletions cut 0 bases from V and 5 bases from J, with 14 bases between. CDR3 amino acids: CASSLVGGAGYGYTF. CDR3 in DNA: TGTGCCAGCAGCTTGGTGGGGGGCGCTGGGTATGGCTACACCTTC. The full variable domain, its missing parts supplied by reference TRBV5-6 and TRBJ1-2, is DAGVTQSPTHLIKTRGQQVTLRCSPKSGHDTVSWYQQALGQGPQFIFQYYEEEERQRGNFPDRFSGHQFPNYSSELNVNALLLGDSALYLCASSLVGGAGYGYTFGSGTRLTVV.

The rearrangement uses TRBV7-2 and TRBJ1-2; no reliable D call. The CDR3 runs to 14 residues. CDR1 and CDR2 from the germline V gene are SGHTA and FQGNSA. The germline V and J ends were trimmed by 5 bases and 2 bases, with 12 bases remaining between them. CDR3 coding DNA: TGTGCCAGCAGCCCGACCCCGGGAAACTATGGCTACACCTTC. Residues: CASSPTPGNYGYTF.

The genes are TRBV28 and TRBJ2-2; D not resolved. The V and J ends lost 7 bases and 0 bases respectively, with 24 bases between them. CDR1 is MDHEN and CDR2 is SYDVKM in the germline V gene. The length of the CDR3 is 19 residues. The CDR3 DNA sequence: TGTGCCAGCACCCCGACGGAACAAGGAGCCAATTCGAACACCGGGGAGCTGTTTTTT. Translating it yields CASTPTEQGANSNTGELFF.

Regarding this clone: This may be a read error, as it is one base from a much larger clone. The gene calls are TRBV5-6 and TRBJ1-1; D is uncertain. The V end was cut by 0 bases, the J end by 1 base, with 4 bases between. The CDR3 extends over 13 amino acids. Germline CDR1 is SGHDT and CDR2 is YYEEEE. In nucleotides, the CDR3 is TGTGCCAGCAGCTTGGAAGGGAACACTGAAGCTTTCTTT. Amino acid sequence: CASSLEGNTEAFF.

This clone was seen at least ten times. The V gene is TRBV10-2, the J gene TRBJ2-1, with D maybe TRBD1 (6 bases). Trimming left V 6 bases short and J 10 bases short, with 16 bases between. This CDR3 has 13 amino acids. From germline, CDR1 is WSHSY and CDR2 SAAADI. Here the CDR3 DNA reads TGCGCCAGCAGCGGACCCGTAGGGGGAGAGCAGTTCTTC. Translation gives CASSGPVGGEQFF.

V and J are TRBV6-1 and TRBJ1-5; perhaps TRBD1 as D (6 bases). Trimming stripped 6 bases from V and 7 bases from J, with 16 bases between. The CDR3 covers 14 residues. Germline CDR1 is MNHNS and CDR2 is SASEGT. The CDR3 DNA reads TGTGCCAGCAGCTTACAGGGTAGAGAACAGCCCCAGCATTTT. The encoded protein is CASSLQGREQPQHF.

The chain combines TRBV5-1 with TRBJ1-3, with a tentative D call TRBD1 (5 bases). The V end lost 4 bases, the J end lost 4 bases, and 18 bases lay between the germline ends. The V gene's germline CDR1 is SGHRS and CDR2 YFSETQ. The CDR3 consists of 16 residues. The CDR3 nucleotides read TGCGCCAGCAGCCCGGACCCCCAGGGAAGCGGAAACACCATATATTTT. Its translation: CASSPDPQGSGNTIYF.

This sequence joins TRBV28 and TRBJ1-2; TRBD1 agrees at 10 bases. The CDR3 is 15 amino acids. Germline V gives CDR1 MDHEN, CDR2 SYDVKM. Trimming took 8 bases from V and 4 from J; bases not matched to a gene: 10. CDR3 bases: TGTGCCAGCGCGGAACCGGGACAGGGGACCTATGGCTACACCTTC. It encodes CASAEPGQGTYGYTF.

The chain has TRBV18 and TRBJ2-7, with TRBD2 matching over 7 bases. The CDR3 contains 16 residues. Germline V lookup: CDR1 KGHSH, CDR2 LQKENI. The J segment lost 1 base and the V segment lost 3 bases, leaving 9 bases of the junction unmatched. CDR3 nucleotides: TGTGCCAGCTCACCCTACCCGGGGGAGGGTTCCTACGAGCAGTACTTC. Amino acids: CASSPYPGEGSYEQYF.

The chain combines TRBV28 with TRBJ1-2; D unclear. The CDR3 contains 12 residues. Trimming pared 7 bases from V and 8 bases from J, leaving 14 bases between. The germline V gene has CDR1 MDHEN and CDR2 SYDVKM. The CDR3 DNA sequence: TGTGCCAGCATCGGGTTAAGGGAGGGCTACACCTTC. Its translation is CASIGLREGYTF.

The rearrangement joins TRBV9 to TRBJ2-6; D may be TRBD1 (5 bases). CDR1 is SGDLS, CDR2 YYNGEE, per germline. Trimming took off 0 bases at V and 2 bases at J, with 9 bases between the two ends. This CDR3 contains 16 residues. The CDR3 DNA is TGTGCCAGCAGCGTAGTAGCAGGGACTGGGGCCAACGTCCTGACTTTC. Its protein product is CASSVVAGTGANVLTF.

This chain links TRBV28 with TRBJ2-7, with D possibly TRBD1 on 6 matching bases. This CDR3 comprises 14 residues. Germline lookup yields CDR1 MDHEN and CDR2 SYDVKM. V was trimmed by 3 bases and J by 4 bases, leaving 13 bases between them. Here the CDR3 reads CASSFGQGPYEQYF. CDR3 bases: TGTGCCAGCAGTTTTGGGCAGGGGCCTTACGAGCAGTACTTC.

The chain is built from TRBV7-9 and TRBJ1-2, with 8 positions matching TRBD1. V was pared by 6 bases and J by 7 bases, with 7 bases of the junction left unmatched. This CDR3 is built from 13 residues. Germline V gene lookup returns CDR1 SEHNR and CDR2 FQNEAQ (reference sequence). The CDR3 here is CASSWTGLSGYTF. CDR3 nucleotide sequence: TGTGCCAGCAGTTGGACAGGGCTATCTGGCTACACCTTC.

V gene TRBV10-3 combines with J gene TRBJ1-4; D uncertain. Germline V CDR1 and CDR2: ENHRY, SYGVKD. The V end was cut by 2 bases, the J end by 8 bases, with 6 bases between. The CDR3 loop spans 12 amino acids. The CDR3, as DNA: TGTGCCATCAGTGAGCCACAGGAAAAACTGTTTTTT. It specifies CAISEPQEKLFF.

The V call is TRBV28, the J call TRBJ1-4, with TRBD1 identical over 9 bases. The V segment lost 6 bases and the J segment 5 bases; nucleotides outside the gene matches: 7. From germline, CDR1 is MDHEN and CDR2 SYDVKM. The CDR3 runs to 15 residues. The DNA for the CDR3 is TGTGCCAGCAGCCCGCAGGGGACAGGGAATGAAAAACTGTTTTTT. Protein product: CASSPQGTGNEKLFF.

The chain uses TRBV7-2 and TRBJ2-5; 10 nucleotides align to TRBD1. CDR1 is SGHTA and CDR2 is FQGNSA in the germline V gene. Losses at the gene ends were 5 bases for V and 5 bases for J; bases not matched to a gene: 11. The CDR3 runs 16 residues. CDR3 sequence (DNA): TGTGCCAGCAGCCGCGACAGGGGGCGCGATGGTGAGACCCAGTACTTC. Translated, it gives CASSRDRGRDGETQYF.

The gene calls are TRBV7-9 and TRBJ2-4, with 7 bases aligning to TRBD1. CDR1 is SEHNR and CDR2 is FQNEAQ in the germline V gene (reference sequence). The V gene end was trimmed by 3 bases and the J gene end by 0 bases; junction bases not matched to a gene: 5. The CDR3 sequence is 16 residues long. The CDR3 DNA reads TGTGCCAGCAGCTTTGGGGACAGCTTAGCCAAAAACATTCAGTACTTC. Residues: CASSFGDSLAKNIQYF.

This clone has just a few counts. The V call is TRBV5-1, the J call TRBJ2-3, with D maybe TRBD1 (6 bases). The V and J ends lost 4 bases and 0 bases respectively, with 15 bases between them. CDR3 length: 16 residues. Germline lookup yields CDR1 SGHRS and CDR2 YFSETQ. This CDR3 is CASSRESGVSTDTQYF. The CDR3, as DNA: TGCGCCAGCAGCAGAGAATCAGGGGTTAGCACAGATACGCAGTATTTT.

This chain uses TRBV23-1 with TRBJ1-5; 11 bases are shared with TRBD1. TRBV23-1 is noted as an ORF with a role that remains uncertain. The CDR3 sequence is 18 residues long. V shed 2 bases, J shed 7 bases, and the junction held 13 bases outside the gene matches. CDR3 amino acids: CASSQPRRTGGLSQPQHF. The CDR3, as DNA: TGCGCCAGCAGTCAACCCCGGCGGACAGGGGGCCTGTCGCAGCCCCAGCATTTT.

CDR3 DNA: TGTGCCAGCGAGTTAGGACTAGCGAATTACAATGAGCAGTTCTTC. This gives the protein CASELGLANYNEQFF. This chain uses TRBV28 with TRBJ2-1, with 9 bases lining up with TRBD2. The CDR3 has 15 residues. The germline V gene encodes CDR1 MDHEN and CDR2 SYDVKM. V lost 8 bases and J lost 4; bases outside the gene matches: 9.

The chain carries TRBV5-1 and TRBJ1-1; D uncertain. The CDR3 has 14 residues. V lost 0 bases and J lost 4, with 10 bases in between. Germline V gene lookup returns CDR1 SGHRS and CDR2 YFSETQ. CDR3 sequence (DNA): TGCGCCAGCAGCTTGGTTACGGATGGCACTGAAGCTTTCTTT. Translation: CASSLVTDGTEAFF.

The chain has TRBV13 and TRBJ1-1; 7 positions match TRBD1. CDR3 size: 12 residues. Unmatched junction bases numbered 5, after V lost 5 bases and J lost 8 bases. Germline V gene data show CDR1 as PRHDT and CDR2 as FYEKMQ (reference sequence). CDR3 in DNA: TGTGCCAGCAGCCCCCCGGGACAGGAAGCTTTCTTT. Protein: CASSPPGQEAFF.

V and J are TRBV28 and TRBJ2-2; 7 nucleotides align to TRBD2. V shed 4 bases and J 1 base; nucleotides not matched to a gene: 3. The CDR3 length is 15 residues. Germline CDR1 MDHEN, CDR2 SYDVKM. The CDR3: CASSSSGLNTGELFF. CDR3 DNA sequence: TGTGCCAGCAGTTCTAGCGGACTGAACACCGGGGAGCTGTTTTTT. Full variable domain (missing parts from reference TRBV28 and TRBJ2-2): DVKVTQSSRYLVKRTGEKVFLECVQDMDHENMFWYRQDPGLGLRLIYFSYDVKMKEKGDIPEGYSVSREKKERFSLILESASTNQTSMYLCASSSSGLNTGELFFGEGSRLTVL.

The DNA for the CDR3 is TGTGCCAGCAGTTACCGTCGCGGGCCCGGGGAGCTGTTTTTT. Its translation: CASSYRRGPGELFF. This rearrangement joins TRBV6-5 to TRBJ2-2, with a weak D call TRBD2 (5 bases). This CDR3 is 14 amino acids long. With 2 bases removed from V and 6 bases from J, the gap between germline ends came to 10 bases. The germline CDR1 and CDR2 sequences are MNHEY and SVGAGI.